In this sample, the clone carrying this T cell receptor beta chain turned up many times. Its antigen is still unknown. The CDR3 has 14 residues. V lost 1 base and J lost 7, with 10 bases in between. The V gene's germline CDR1 is SGHTA and CDR2 FQGNSA. This entry belongs to a study of T cell repertoires in cytomegalovirus infection. Study summary: Evidence of both CMV infection and a matching HLA type came from public TCR beta signatures.

MiXCR was run by TCRdb on the reads, yielding one entry per CDR3 protein. This sample has 150,000 to 200,000 distinct CDR3 sequences, with 8% to 10% found just once. Findings and caveats of the study: Summed frequency of shared TCR beta families picked out CMV carriers who also had the relevant HLA. HLA-C-restricted TCR beta clonotypes specific for CMV led the ex vivo response.

The sample taken for sequencing was PBMCs. The sequence came from a human donor in good health (CMV status not recorded). Some clones in this sample may be carry-over from other donors' samples. The V gene is TRBV7-2, the J gene TRBJ2-2; D remains ambiguous. The DNA for the CDR3 is TGTGCCAGCAGCTTAGTAATCCTAAGCGGGGAGCTGTTTTTT. Its translation: CASSLVILSGELFF.